This T cell receptor (beta chain) emerged from a study of T cells after posttransplantation cyclophosphamide. The study's findings and limits: Tissue-infiltrating T cells from skin or gut overlapped little with blood T cells.

Treatment was busulfan-fludarabine conditioning, a marrow graft, and cyclophosphamide on days +3 and +4. The sample holds many counts of this clone. Antigen: not known. The data were produced by immunoSEQ multiplex PCR, yet TCRdb's version contains in-frame clones alone and is incomplete. Singletons are absent from the sample, which has some 8,800 clones. Trimming shortened V by 2 bases and J by 5 bases, and 15 bases separated the two germline ends. Germline-derived CDR1 and CDR2 are LNHDA and SQIVND (reference sequence). This CDR3 has 15 residues. Sequencing used PBMCs, obtained around 370 days after allogeneic stem cell transplant with posttransplant cyclophosphamide. The chain links TRBV19 to TRBJ1-2; D is ambiguous. The sequence was obtained from a male patient aged 50 to 59 who received an allogeneic stem cell transplant from a related donor and was CMV-positive. Some T cells may have come from the graft donor. The CDR3 loop is CASSIRAGEGYGYTF. The CDR3 region has the DNA TGTGCCAGTAGTATAAGGGCCGGGGAAGGATATGGCTACACCTTC.